This T cell receptor beta chain originates from a study of response to subunit inactivated influenza vaccine. Whole-study results and caveats: The authors suggested that few new T cells are recruited per seasonal influenza vaccination.

V was shortened by 4 bases and J by 3 bases, with 11 bases between the two germline ends. The CDR3 loop spans 14 amino acids. From germline, CDR1 is SGHAT and CDR2 FQNNGV. Each CDR3 protein gets one entry after TCRdb re-called the RT-PCR reads with MiXCR. The sample has hundreds of thousands of distinct CDR3 sequences; 25% are singletons. This clonotype was detected a few times. Its antigen is undetermined. The clonotype was recovered from a man aged 50 or older who received an inactivated influenza vaccine. The material was CD4+ T cells sorted from PBMCs, obtained roughly 5 days after vaccination. V and J are TRBV11-2 and TRBJ2-3, with D tentatively TRBD2 (6 bases). CDR3 amino acids: CASSWGLRTDTQYF. DNA for the CDR3: TGTGCCAGCAGCTGGGGACTTAGGACAGATACGCAGTATTTT.